This TCR beta chain came from a study of patients and donors after allogeneic stem cell transplantation. The V and J ends lost 4 bases and 0 bases, in that order; junction bases with no gene match: 2. The CDR3 covers 15 residues. Germline lookup yields CDR1 SGHRS and CDR2 YFSETQ. TCRdb passed the RT-PCR reads through MiXCR, listing each CDR3 protein once. The table lists roughly 940,000 distinct CDR3 sequences, over 15% of them singletons. This clonotype came up many times. The clonotype originates from a human donor who was either an allogeneic HSCT recipient or a stem cell or donor lymphocyte infusion donor (not recorded which). It is not recorded whose cells these are; they may come from a transplant donor. The chain employs TRBV5-1 and TRBJ2-3, with 10 bases lining up with TRBD2. Sequencing was performed on blood, either unsorted or a sorted T cell fraction (not recorded which). Written as DNA, the CDR3 is TGCGCCAGCAGCACTAGCGGGGCTAGCACAGATACGCAGTATTTT. Translating it yields CASSTSGASTDTQYF.